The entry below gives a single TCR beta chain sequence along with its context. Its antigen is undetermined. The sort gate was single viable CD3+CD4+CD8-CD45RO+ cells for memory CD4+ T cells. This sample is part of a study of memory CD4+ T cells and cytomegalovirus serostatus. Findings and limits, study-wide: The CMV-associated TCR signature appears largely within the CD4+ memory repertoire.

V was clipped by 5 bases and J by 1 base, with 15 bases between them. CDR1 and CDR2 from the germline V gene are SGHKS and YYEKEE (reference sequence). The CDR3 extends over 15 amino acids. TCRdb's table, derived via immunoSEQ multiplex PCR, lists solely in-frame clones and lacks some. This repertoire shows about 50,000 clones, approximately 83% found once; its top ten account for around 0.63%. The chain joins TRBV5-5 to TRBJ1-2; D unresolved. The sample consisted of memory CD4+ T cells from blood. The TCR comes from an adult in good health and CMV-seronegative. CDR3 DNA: TGTGCCAGCAGTTTAACGGGTAGCCATAACTATGGCTACACCTTC. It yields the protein CASSLTGSHNYGYTF.